One sample yielded the 21 T cell receptor beta chains listed below, sequenced in a study of cytomegalovirus exposure and HLA in healthy donors. Primers for the PCR totalled 60 Vbeta and 13 Jbeta. Sequenced by immunoSEQ multiplex PCR; TCRdb stores in-frame clones only, minus some. The sample lists some 160,000 clones, 65% to 80% occurring once. Sequencing was done on a sample of PBMCs. All receptors derive from a woman aged 40 to 50 in good health and CMV-seronegative.

J is TRBJ1-5 and V is TRBV19, with 9 bases aligning to TRBD1. The junction had 11 bases not matched to a gene; V was cut back by 7 bases and J by 7 bases. There are 15 residues in the CDR3. Germline V gene lookup returns CDR1 LNHDA and CDR2 SQIVND (reference sequence). In DNA form, the CDR3 reads TGTGCCAGTACCATTACCGGGACAGGGCAACAGCCCCAGCATTTT. This gives the protein CASTITGTGQQPQHF.

CDR3 region: CVSGQTYGYTF. CDR3 bases: TGTGTTTCCGGACAGACCTATGGCTACACCTTC. The chain recombines TRBV27 with TRBJ1-2; D possibly corresponds to TRBD1 (6 bases). The V gene's germline CDR1 is MNHEY and CDR2 SMNVEV (reference sequence). This CDR3 has 11 residues.

The chain employs TRBV18 and TRBJ2-7, with 9 bases that match TRBD1. The CDR3 covers 16 residues. Germline V gives CDR1 KGHSH, CDR2 LQKENI. With V trimmed by 2 bases and J by 5 bases, 10 bases remained unmatched. DNA of the CDR3: TGTGCCAGCTCACCAAGGCAACGGACAGGGGCCAACGAGCAGTACTTC. Its translation is CASSPRQRTGANEQYF.

The chain combines TRBV25-1 with TRBJ2-2; TRBD1 matches 7 bases. Germline CDR1 MGHDK, CDR2 SYGVNS. After removal of 2 bases from V and 1 base from J, the junction contained 1 base not matched to a gene. This CDR3 has 15 amino acids. CDR3 sequence: CASSENRGNTGELFF. The CDR3 coding sequence is TGTGCCAGCAGTGAAAACAGGGGGAACACCGGGGAGCTGTTTTTT.

About this clone: At one boundary the junction diverges from the germline segment, which might be a read error. The same CDR3 arises from other DNA sequences in this sample as well. The chain has TRBV11-3 and TRBJ2-3; 8 nucleotides align to TRBD2. Looked up from germline, CDR1 is SGHNT and CDR2 is YENEEA. The CDR3 sequence is 13 residues long. CDR3 nucleotides: TGCGCCAGCAGCTTACTAGCGGCAGATACGCAGTATTTT. Amino acid sequence: CASSLLAADTQYF.

Here the CDR3 reads CASSFGGLAGGRGRDEQFF. The DNA for the CDR3 is TGTGCCAGCAGTTTTGGTGGACTAGCGGGAGGGCGAGGTCGGGATGAGCAGTTCTTC. The chain is built from TRBV27 and TRBJ2-1, with 15 bases matching TRBD2. The junction had 14 bases not matched to a gene; V was cut back by 3 bases and J by 8 bases. This CDR3 comprises 19 residues. The germline V gene has CDR1 MNHEY and CDR2 SMNVEV (reference sequence).

The chain joins TRBV27 to TRBJ1-5; no clear D. Germline V gives CDR1 MNHEY, CDR2 SMNVEV (reference sequence). CDR3 length: 15 amino acids. V was clipped by 3 bases and J by 0 bases, with 9 bases between them. The CDR3 bases are TGTGCCAGCAGTTTCGCGGCGTATAGCAATCAGCCCCAGCATTTT. Protein product: CASSFAAYSNQPQHF.

The genes are TRBV5-1 and TRBJ2-3; 8 positions agree with TRBD2. Germline assignment: CDR1 SGHRS and CDR2 YFSETQ. The V gene end was trimmed by 5 bases and the J gene end by 10 bases; junction bases not matched to a gene: 12. The length of the CDR3 is 14 residues. This chain's CDR3 is CASRDLAGTPAQYF. CDR3 coding DNA: TGCGCCAGCAGGGATCTAGCGGGTACCCCGGCGCAGTATTTT.

The chain links TRBV19 to TRBJ2-1; TRBD2 matches 10 bases. Germline CDR1 LNHDA, CDR2 SQIVND (reference sequence). V was clipped by 5 bases and J by 4 bases; unmatched bases: 5. The CDR3 loop spans 15 amino acids. CDR3 sequence: CASSVIAGGYNEQFF. The CDR3 DNA reads TGTGCCAGTAGTGTAATAGCGGGGGGTTACAATGAGCAGTTCTTC.

The chain uses TRBV4-1 and TRBJ2-1; 9 positions match TRBD1. The germline CDR1 and CDR2 sequences are MGHRA and YSYEKL. CDR3 length: 16 amino acids. After removal of 4 bases from V and 4 bases from J, the junction contained 8 bases not matched to a gene. Here the CDR3 reads CASSRTGTGLYNEQFF. The CDR3 DNA sequence: TGCGCCAGCAGCCGTACTGGGACAGGGCTATACAATGAGCAGTTCTTC.

As for this clone: The junction departs from germline at one end; a sequencing error may be responsible. V gene TRBV27 combines with J gene TRBJ1-5; 8 bases align to TRBD1. The CDR3 extends over 15 amino acids. CDR1 MNHEY and CDR2 SMNVEV come from the germline V gene (reference sequence). The chain's CDR3 is CASRFRQGSNQPQHF. The CDR3 region has the DNA TGTGCCAGCCGTTTTAGACAGGGGAGCAATCAGCCCCAGCATTTT.

The genes are TRBV2 and TRBJ2-4; 7 bases are shared with TRBD1. The CDR3 sequence is 16 residues long. J gave up 2 bases and V 1 base, and 5 bases lay outside the gene matches. Germline values: CDR1 SNHLY, CDR2 FYNNEI. As DNA, the CDR3 is TGTGCCAGCAGTGAAGGGCAGGGGGTAACCAAAAACATTCAGTACTTC. This gives the protein CASSEGQGVTKNIQYF. Using reference TRBV2 and TRBJ2-4 for the parts outside the CDR3, the full variable domain is EPEVTQTPSHQVTQMGQEVILRCVPISNHLYFYWYRQILGQKVEFLVSFYNNEISEKSEIFDDQFSVERPDGSNFTLKIRSTKLEDSAMYFCASSEGQGVTKNIQYFGAGTRLSVL.

Comments on this clone: This sample also contains other DNA sequences that code for the same CDR3. The chain is built from TRBV7-8 and TRBJ1-5; no reliable D call. Germline V CDR1 and CDR2: SGHVS, FQNEAQ. V lost 1 base and J lost 4, with 5 bases in between. This CDR3 comprises 13 residues. CDR3 nucleotides: TGTGCCAGCAGCTTAGTTCCTAATCAGCCCCAGCATTTT. It yields the protein CASSLVPNQPQHF.

This rearrangement joins TRBV9 to TRBJ2-1, with TRBD2 as a possible D gene (6 bases). The CDR3 covers 13 residues. CDR1 is SGDLS and CDR2 is YYNGEE in the germline V gene. Trimming left V 2 bases short and J 8 bases short, with 11 bases between. The CDR3 sequence is CASSVGGMDEQFF. The CDR3 coding sequence is TGTGCCAGCAGCGTCGGGGGAATGGATGAGCAGTTCTTC.

This clone has just a few counts. The chain carries TRBV7-3 and TRBJ2-1, with 14 bases lining up with TRBD2. This CDR3 contains 18 residues. Germline CDR1 SGHTA, CDR2 FQGTGA. Losses at the gene ends were 4 bases for V and 4 bases for J; bases not matched to a gene: 9. CDR3 residues: CASSSTPGTSGSYNEQFF. The CDR3 nucleotides read TGTGCCAGCAGCTCAACACCCGGGACTAGCGGGAGTTACAATGAGCAGTTCTTC. Supplemented by reference TRBV7-3 and TRBJ2-1, the full variable domain reads GAGVSQTPSNKVTEKGKYVELRCDPISGHTALYWYRQSLGQGPEFLIYFQGTGAADDSGLPNDRFFAVRPEGSVSTLKIQRTERGDSAVYLCASSSTPGTSGSYNEQFFGPGTRLTVL.

The chain combines TRBV4-1 with TRBJ2-5; a weak D match, TRBD1 (6 bases). The V gene lost 3 bases and the J gene lost 5 bases, with 10 bases spanning the gap. This CDR3 is 13 amino acids long. The germline CDR1 and CDR2 sequences are MGHRA and YSYEKL. For the CDR3, the DNA is TGCGCCAGCAGCCAGGGACATCTGGAGACCCAGTACTTC. Residues: CASSQGHLETQYF.

This clone was seen a few times. The chain couples TRBV7-9 to TRBJ1-2; D ambiguous. The V and J ends lost 6 bases and 4 bases respectively, with 9 bases between them. The CDR3 is made up of 12 amino acids. Germline V gives CDR1 SEHNR, CDR2 FQNEAQ (reference sequence). CDR3 amino acids: CASRGDSYGYTF. In DNA, the CDR3 is TGTGCCAGCAGGGGAGATTCCTATGGCTACACCTTC.

This clone was observed once. V and J are TRBV11-2 and TRBJ2-3; TRBD2 might be the D (6 bases). The germline V gene has CDR1 SGHAT and CDR2 FQNNGV. The CDR3 sequence is 18 residues long. Trimming shortened V by 5 bases and J by 1 base, and 22 bases separated the two germline ends. CDR3 region: CASSLSVGRGLGTDTQYF. The CDR3, as DNA: TGTGCCAGCAGCCTTAGTGTGGGGCGGGGTCTTGGCACAGATACGCAGTATTTT.

The chain recombines TRBV9 with TRBJ2-7; tentative D call: TRBD1 (5 bases). The CDR3 is made up of 15 amino acids. V shed 3 bases and J shed 3 bases, with 16 bases lying between them. Germline V lookup: CDR1 SGDLS, CDR2 YYNGEE. The CDR3 protein is CASSDSKTGDYEQYF. The CDR3 DNA is TGTGCCAGCAGCGACTCGAAAACAGGAGACTACGAGCAGTACTTC.

This chain uses TRBV19 with TRBJ1-2; 7 bases are shared with TRBD1. This CDR3 has 13 amino acids. The V and J ends lost 5 bases and 5 bases, in that order; junction bases with no gene match: 5. The germline V gene encodes CDR1 LNHDA and CDR2 SQIVND (reference sequence). CDR3 sequence: CASSPGTEYGYTF. In nucleotides, the CDR3 is TGTGCCAGTAGTCCCGGGACAGAATATGGCTACACCTTC.

The rearrangement links TRBV29-1 to TRBJ2-7; D unclear. The CDR3 length is 13 residues. CDR1 SQVTM and CDR2 ANQGSEA come from the germline V gene. Deletions cut 4 bases from V and 6 bases from J, with 16 bases between. The CDR3 nucleotides are TGCAGCGTTGGTAACAGTCCTCCAGGCGAGCAGTACTTC. Translation: CSVGNSPPGEQYF.